This is a list of T cell receptor beta chains from one sample in a study of shared clonotypes between healthy human individuals. Measured with immunoSEQ multiplex PCR; TCRdb has only the in-frame clones, and not every one. This sample has 2 million to 3 million clones, with roughly 93% found just once. What was sequenced was naive CD4+ T cells from PBMCs. The origin of the receptors is a man younger than 35 in good health. Some clones in this sample may be carry-over from other donors' samples. Each CDR3 is given with its conserved first and last residue.

J gene	V gene	CDR3 protein
TRBJ1-2	TRBV6-5	CASRPRQRNYGYTF
TRBJ2-2	TRBV7-9	CASSQQGVGELFF
TRBJ2-2	TRBV27	CASSFNSWYYGAVNTGELFF
TRBJ1-2	TRBV4-1	CASSQDNPQGRDGYTF
TRBJ2-7	TRBV5-5	CASSLWATSYEQYF
TRBJ1-1	TRBV28	CASSGSPGRRNTEAFF
TRBJ2-5	TRBV5-4	CASSRRAGVVETQYF
NA	TRBV30	CATSFKRYEQYF
TRBJ2-7	TRBV11-1	CASSLELEGYEQYF
TRBJ1-2	TRBV5-6	CASSLEGRRGYTF
TRBJ2-7	TRBV27	CASSLRGQREGLLSSYEQYF
TRBJ2-1	TRBV7-3	CASSSGPEDEQFF
TRBJ1-1	TRBV19	CASRITANTEAFF
TRBJ2-1	TRBV28	CASSSLAGQGVANEQFF
TRBJ2-1	TRBV7-9	CASSNEQFF
TRBJ2-1	TRBV5-5	CASSLPGLAGTYNEQFF
TRBJ1-1	TRBV28	CASTETVNTEAFF
TRBJ2-7	TRBV5-1	CASSLDAATYEQYF
TRBJ2-7	TRBV15	CATSRDPMGPYEQYF
TRBJ2-7	TRBV7-9	CASSSTTGTYEQYF
TRBJ2-2	TRBV27	CASSLLTGELFF
TRBJ1-2	TRBV6-6	CASKQAGGYTF
TRBJ1-1	TRBV28	CASSSPGQGGIVAFF
TRBJ1-3	TRBV5-1	CASSLTQGSSGNTIYF
TRBJ1-2	TRBV28	CASSPRVGYTF
TRBJ1-1	TRBV10-3	CAISESAGNTEAFF
TRBJ2-4	TRBV5-6	CASSRDNARNIQYF
TRBJ2-2	TRBV2	CASSALAGTGELFF
TRBJ1-2	TRBV5-4	CASHPERGVHGYTF
TRBJ2-2	TRBV5-1	CASSVTGTGGEELFF
TRBJ1-4	TRBV6-6	CASSYRRAFDEKLFF
TRBJ1-3	TRBV21-1	CASPRDRGSGLPGNTIYF
TRBJ2-7	TRBV14	CASSPGPREQYF
TRBJ1-3	TRBV5-4	CASSDTGSGNTIYF
TRBJ2-3	TRBV7-2	CASSFQQGIGIDTQYF
TRBJ2-7	TRBV5-1	CASSWTSGYEQYF
TRBJ2-6	TRBV5-1	CASTQMVSSGANVLTF